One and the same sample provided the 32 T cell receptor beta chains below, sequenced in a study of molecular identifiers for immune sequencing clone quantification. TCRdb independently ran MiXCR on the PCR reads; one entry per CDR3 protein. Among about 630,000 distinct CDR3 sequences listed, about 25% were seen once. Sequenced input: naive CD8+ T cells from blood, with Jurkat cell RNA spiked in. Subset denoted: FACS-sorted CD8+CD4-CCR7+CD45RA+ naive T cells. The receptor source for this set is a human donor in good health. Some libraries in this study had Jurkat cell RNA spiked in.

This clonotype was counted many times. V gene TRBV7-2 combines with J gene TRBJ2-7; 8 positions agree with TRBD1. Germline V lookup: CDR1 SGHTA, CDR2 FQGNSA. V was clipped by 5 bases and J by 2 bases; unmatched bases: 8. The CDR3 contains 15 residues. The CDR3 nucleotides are TGTGCCAGCAGCACCTACAGGGGGTCAACCTACGAGCAGTACTTC. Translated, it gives CASSTYRGSTYEQYF.

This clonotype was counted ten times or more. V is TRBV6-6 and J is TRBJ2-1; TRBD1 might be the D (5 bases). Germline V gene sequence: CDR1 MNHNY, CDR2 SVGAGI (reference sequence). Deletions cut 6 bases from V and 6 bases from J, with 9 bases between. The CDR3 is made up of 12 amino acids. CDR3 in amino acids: CASSTQGNEQFF. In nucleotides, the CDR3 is TGTGCCAGCAGCACTCAGGGCAATGAGCAGTTCTTC.

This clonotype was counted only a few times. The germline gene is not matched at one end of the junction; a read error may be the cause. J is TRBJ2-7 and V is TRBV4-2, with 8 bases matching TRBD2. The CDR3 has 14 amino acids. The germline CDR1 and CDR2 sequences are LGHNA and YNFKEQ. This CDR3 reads CASSLSSGTRERYF. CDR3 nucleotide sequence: TGTGCCAGCAGCTTGAGTAGCGGGACTAGAGAGCGGTACTTC.

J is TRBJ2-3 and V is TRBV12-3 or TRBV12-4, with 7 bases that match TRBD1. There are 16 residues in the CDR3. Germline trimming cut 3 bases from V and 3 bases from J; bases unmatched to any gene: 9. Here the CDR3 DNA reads TGTGCCAGCAGTTTCGGCCTGGGACAGACGACAGATACGCAGTATTTT. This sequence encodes CASSFGLGQTTDTQYF.

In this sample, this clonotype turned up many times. The CDR3 DNA is TGCAGCTCTAGACAGGGGACCTACAATGAGCAGTTCTTC. This gives the protein CSSRQGTYNEQFF. The chain combines TRBV29-1 with TRBJ2-1, with TRBD1 matching over 8 bases. In germline, CDR1 is SQVTM, CDR2 ANQGSEA. This CDR3 region has 13 residues. Losses at the gene ends were 8 bases for V and 2 bases for J; bases not matched to a gene: 5.

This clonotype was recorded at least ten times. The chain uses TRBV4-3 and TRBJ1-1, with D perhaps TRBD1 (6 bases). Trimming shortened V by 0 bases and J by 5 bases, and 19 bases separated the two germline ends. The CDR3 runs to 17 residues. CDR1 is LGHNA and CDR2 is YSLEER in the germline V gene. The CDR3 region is CASSQDYGTSGDTEAFF. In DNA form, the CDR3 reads TGCGCCAGCAGCCAAGATTACGGCACGTCAGGGGATACTGAAGCTTTCTTT.

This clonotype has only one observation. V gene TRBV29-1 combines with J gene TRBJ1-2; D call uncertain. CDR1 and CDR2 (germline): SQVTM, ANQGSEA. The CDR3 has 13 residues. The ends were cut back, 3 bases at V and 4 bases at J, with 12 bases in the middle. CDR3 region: CSVDLWASYGYTF. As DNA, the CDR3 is TGCAGCGTTGATCTGTGGGCGAGCTATGGCTACACCTTC.

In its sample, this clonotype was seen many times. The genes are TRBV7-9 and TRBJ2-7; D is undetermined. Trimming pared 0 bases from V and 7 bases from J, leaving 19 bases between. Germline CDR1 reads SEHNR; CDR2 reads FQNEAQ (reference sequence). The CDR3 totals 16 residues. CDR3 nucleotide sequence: TGTGCCAGCAGCTTAGCGCAGGCAGGTCCACTTATGGAGCAGTACTTC. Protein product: CASSLAQAGPLMEQYF.

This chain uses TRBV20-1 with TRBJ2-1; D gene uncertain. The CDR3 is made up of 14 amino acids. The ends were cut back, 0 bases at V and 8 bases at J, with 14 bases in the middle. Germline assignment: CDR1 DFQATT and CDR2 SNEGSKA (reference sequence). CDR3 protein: CSARDLEGWDEQFF. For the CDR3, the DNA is TGCAGTGCTAGAGATTTAGAAGGATGGGATGAGCAGTTCTTC.

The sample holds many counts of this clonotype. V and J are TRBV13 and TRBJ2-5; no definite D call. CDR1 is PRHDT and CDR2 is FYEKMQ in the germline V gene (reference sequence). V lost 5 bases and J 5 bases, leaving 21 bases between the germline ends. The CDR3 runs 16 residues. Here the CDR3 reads CASSARLEWKGETQYF. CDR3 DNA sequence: TGTGCCAGCAGCGCCCGACTCGAGTGGAAGGGCGAGACCCAGTACTTC.

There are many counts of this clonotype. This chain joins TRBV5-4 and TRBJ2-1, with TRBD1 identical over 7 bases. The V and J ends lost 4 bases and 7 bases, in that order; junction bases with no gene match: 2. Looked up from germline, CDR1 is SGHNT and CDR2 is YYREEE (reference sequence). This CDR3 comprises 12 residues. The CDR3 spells CASSVQGNEQFF. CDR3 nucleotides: TGTGCCAGCAGCGTACAGGGGAATGAGCAGTTCTTC.

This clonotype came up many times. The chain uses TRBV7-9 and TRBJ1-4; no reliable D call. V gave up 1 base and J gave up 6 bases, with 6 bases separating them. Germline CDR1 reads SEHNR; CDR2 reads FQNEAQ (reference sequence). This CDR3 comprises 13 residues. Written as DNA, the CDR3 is TGTGCCAGCAGCTTAGGGGAGGATGAAAAACTGTTTTTT. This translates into CASSLGEDEKLFF.

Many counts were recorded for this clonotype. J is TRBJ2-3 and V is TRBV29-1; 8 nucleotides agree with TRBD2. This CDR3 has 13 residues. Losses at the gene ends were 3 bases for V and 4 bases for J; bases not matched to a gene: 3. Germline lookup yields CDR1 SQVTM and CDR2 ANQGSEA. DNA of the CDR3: TGCAGCGTTGACGGGGGGGTAGCAGATACGCAGTATTTT. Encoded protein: CSVDGGVADTQYF.

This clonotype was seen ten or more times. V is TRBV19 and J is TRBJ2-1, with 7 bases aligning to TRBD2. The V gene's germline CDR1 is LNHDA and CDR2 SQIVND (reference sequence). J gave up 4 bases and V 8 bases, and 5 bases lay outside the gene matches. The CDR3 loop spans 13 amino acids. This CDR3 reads CASSAGDYNEQFF. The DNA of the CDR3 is TGTGCCAGTTCCGCGGGGGATTACAATGAGCAGTTCTTC.

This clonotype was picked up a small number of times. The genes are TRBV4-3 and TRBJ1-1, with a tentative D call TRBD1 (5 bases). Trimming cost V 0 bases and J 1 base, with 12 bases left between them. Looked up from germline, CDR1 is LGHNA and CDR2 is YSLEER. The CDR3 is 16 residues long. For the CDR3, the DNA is TGCGCCAGCAGCCAAGAGAGCGGGACGGGGAACACTGAAGCTTTCTTT. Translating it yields CASSQESGTGNTEAFF.

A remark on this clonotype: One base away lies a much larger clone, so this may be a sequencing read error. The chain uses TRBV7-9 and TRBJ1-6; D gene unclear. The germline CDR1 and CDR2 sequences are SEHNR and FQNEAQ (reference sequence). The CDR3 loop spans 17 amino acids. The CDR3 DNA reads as TGTGCCAGCAGCTCCTCAGGAAGCTTCTCCTATGATTCACCCCTCCACTTT. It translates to CASSSSGSFSYDSPLHF.

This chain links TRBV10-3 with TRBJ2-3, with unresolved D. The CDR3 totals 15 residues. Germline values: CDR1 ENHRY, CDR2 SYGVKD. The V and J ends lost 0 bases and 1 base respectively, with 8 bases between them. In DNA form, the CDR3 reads TGTGCCATCAGTGAGTCTCAGGTCGGCACAGATACGCAGTATTTT. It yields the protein CAISESQVGTDTQYF.

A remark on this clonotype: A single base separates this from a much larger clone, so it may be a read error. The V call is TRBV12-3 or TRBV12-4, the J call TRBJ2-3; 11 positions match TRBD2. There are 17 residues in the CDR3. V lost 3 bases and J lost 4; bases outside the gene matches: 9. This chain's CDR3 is CASSFNSGGACSDTQYF. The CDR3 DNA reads TGTGCCAGCAGTTTCAATAGCGGGGGGGCCTGCTCAGATACGCAGTATTTT.

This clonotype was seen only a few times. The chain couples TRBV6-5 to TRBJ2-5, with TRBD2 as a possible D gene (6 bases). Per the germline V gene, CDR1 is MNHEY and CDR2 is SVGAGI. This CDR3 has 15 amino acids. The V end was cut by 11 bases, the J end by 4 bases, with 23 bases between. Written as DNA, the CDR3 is TGTGCCGGCACCTTATCACGGGGGAGTTCAGAGACCCAGTACTTC. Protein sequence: CAGTLSRGSSETQYF.

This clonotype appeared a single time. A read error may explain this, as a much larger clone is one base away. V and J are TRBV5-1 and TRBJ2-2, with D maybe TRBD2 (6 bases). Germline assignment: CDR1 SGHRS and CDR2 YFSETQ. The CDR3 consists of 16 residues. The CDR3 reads CACSLTGGSGTGELFF. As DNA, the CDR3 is TGCGCCTGCAGCTTGACTGGGGGTAGCGGCACCGGGGAGCTGTTTTTT.

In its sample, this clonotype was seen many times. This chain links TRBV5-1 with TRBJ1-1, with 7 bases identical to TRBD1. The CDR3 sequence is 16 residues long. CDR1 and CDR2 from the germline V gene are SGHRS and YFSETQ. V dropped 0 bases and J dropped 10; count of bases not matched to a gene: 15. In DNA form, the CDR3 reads TGCGCCAGCAGCTTGGGCCTTGACAGGGCCCCTCCCGGAGCTTTCTTT. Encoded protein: CASSLGLDRAPPGAFF.

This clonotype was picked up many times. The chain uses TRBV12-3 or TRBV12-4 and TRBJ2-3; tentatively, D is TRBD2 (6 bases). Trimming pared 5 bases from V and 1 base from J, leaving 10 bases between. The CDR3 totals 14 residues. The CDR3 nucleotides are TGTGCCAGCAGTATTAGCGGAGGCACAGATACGCAGTATTTT. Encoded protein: CASSISGGTDTQYF.

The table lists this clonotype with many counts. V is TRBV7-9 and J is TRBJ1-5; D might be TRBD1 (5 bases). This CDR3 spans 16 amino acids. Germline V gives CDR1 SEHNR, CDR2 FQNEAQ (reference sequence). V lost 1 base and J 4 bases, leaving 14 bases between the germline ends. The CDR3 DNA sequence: TGTGCCAGCAGCTTAGTCAGGGAGGTACAGAATCAGCCCCAGCATTTT. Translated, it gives CASSLVREVQNQPQHF.

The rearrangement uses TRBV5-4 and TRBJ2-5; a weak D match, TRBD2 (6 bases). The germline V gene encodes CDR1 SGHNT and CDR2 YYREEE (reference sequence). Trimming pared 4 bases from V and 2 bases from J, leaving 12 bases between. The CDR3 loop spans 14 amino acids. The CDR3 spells CASSRGTDQETQYF. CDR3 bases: TGTGCCAGCAGCCGGGGGACGGATCAAGAGACCCAGTACTTC. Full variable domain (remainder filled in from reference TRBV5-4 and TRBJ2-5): ETGVTQSPTHLIKTRGQQVTLRCSSQSGHNTVSWYQQALGQGPQFIFQYYREEENGRGNFPPRFSGLQFPNYSSELNVNALELDDSALYLCASSRGTDQETQYFGPGTRLLVL.

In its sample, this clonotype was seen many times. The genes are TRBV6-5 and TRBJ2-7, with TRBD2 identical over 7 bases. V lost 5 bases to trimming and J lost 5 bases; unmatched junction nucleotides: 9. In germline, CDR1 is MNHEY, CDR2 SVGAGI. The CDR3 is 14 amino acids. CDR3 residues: CASSPPGTTDEQYF. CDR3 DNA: TGTGCCAGCAGTCCACCAGGGACTACCGACGAGCAGTACTTC.

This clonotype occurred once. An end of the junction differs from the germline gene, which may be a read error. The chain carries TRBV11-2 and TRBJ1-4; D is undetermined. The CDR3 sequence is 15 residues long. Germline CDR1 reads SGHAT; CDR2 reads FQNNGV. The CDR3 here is CASSSQFATDEKLFF. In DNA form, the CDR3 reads TGTGCCAGCAGCTCCCAGTTTGCAACTGATGAAAAACTGTTTTTT. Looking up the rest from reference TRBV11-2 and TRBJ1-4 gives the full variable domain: EAGVAQSPRYKIIEKRQSVAFWCNPISGHATLYWYQQILGQGPKLLIQFQNNGVVDDSQLPKDRFSAERLKGVDSTLKIQPAKLEDSAVYLCASSSQFATDEKLFFGSGTQLSVL.

The CDR3 nucleotides read TGTGCCAGTAGTATAGGACGGCAGGGTGGGTTGGAGACCCAGTACTTC. This sequence encodes CASSIGRQGGLETQYF. This chain links TRBV19 with TRBJ2-5, with a tentative D call TRBD1 (5 bases). V was shortened by 1 base and J by 5 bases, with 17 bases between the two germline ends. CDR1 is LNHDA and CDR2 is SQIVND in the germline V gene (reference sequence). There are 16 residues in the CDR3.

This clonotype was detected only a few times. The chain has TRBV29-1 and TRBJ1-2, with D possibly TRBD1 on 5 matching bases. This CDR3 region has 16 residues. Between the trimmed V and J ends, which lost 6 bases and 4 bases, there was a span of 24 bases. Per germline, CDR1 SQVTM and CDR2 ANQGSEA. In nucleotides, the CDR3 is TGCAGCGTGGGGGAACCCGGGAGGGCGACCCTCTATGGCTACACCTTC. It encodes CSVGEPGRATLYGYTF. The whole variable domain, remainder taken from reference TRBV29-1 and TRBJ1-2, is SAVISQKPSRDICQRGTSLTIQCQVDSQVTMMFWYRQQPGQSLTLIATANQGSEATYESGFVIDKFPISRPNLTFSTLTVSNMSPEDSSIYLCSVGEPGRATLYGYTFGSGTRLTVV.

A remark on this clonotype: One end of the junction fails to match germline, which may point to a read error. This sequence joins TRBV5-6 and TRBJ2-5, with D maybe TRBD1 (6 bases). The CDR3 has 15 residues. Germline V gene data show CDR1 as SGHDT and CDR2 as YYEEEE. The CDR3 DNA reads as TGTGCCAGCAGCTTGGAAATCAGGGGACAAGAGACCCTGTACTTC. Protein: CASSLEIRGQETLYF. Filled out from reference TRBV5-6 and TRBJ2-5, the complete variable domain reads DAGVTQSPTHLIKTRGQQVTLRCSPKSGHDTVSWYQQALGQGPQFIFQYYEEEERQRGNFPDRFSGHQFPNYSSELNVNALLLGDSALYLCASSLEIRGQETLYFGPGTRLLVL.

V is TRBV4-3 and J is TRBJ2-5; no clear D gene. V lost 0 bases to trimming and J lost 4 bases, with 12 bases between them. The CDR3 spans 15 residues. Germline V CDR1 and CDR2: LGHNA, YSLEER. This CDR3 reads CASSQDWKGRETQYF. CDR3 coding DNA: TGCGCCAGCAGCCAAGACTGGAAGGGAAGAGAGACCCAGTACTTC.

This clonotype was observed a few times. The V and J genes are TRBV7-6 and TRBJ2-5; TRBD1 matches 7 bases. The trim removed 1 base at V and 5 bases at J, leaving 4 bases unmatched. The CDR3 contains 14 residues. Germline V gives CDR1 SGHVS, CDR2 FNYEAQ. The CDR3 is CASSLGQGVETQYF. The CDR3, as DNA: TGTGCCAGCAGCTTAGGACAGGGTGTGGAGACCCAGTACTTC. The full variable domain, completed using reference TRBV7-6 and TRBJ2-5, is GAGVSQSPRYKVTKRGQDVALRCDPISGHVSLYWYRQALGQGPEFLTYFNYEAQQDKSGLPNDRFSAERPEGSISTLTIQRTEQRDSAMYRCASSLGQGVETQYFGPGTRLLVL.

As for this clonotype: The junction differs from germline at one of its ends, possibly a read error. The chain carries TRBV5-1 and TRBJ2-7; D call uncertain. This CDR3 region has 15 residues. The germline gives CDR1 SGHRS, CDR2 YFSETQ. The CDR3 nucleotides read TGCGCCAGCAGCTTGGGGCCGGGCCCCCCCTCCGCGCCGTCCTTC. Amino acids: CASSLGPGPPSAPSF.